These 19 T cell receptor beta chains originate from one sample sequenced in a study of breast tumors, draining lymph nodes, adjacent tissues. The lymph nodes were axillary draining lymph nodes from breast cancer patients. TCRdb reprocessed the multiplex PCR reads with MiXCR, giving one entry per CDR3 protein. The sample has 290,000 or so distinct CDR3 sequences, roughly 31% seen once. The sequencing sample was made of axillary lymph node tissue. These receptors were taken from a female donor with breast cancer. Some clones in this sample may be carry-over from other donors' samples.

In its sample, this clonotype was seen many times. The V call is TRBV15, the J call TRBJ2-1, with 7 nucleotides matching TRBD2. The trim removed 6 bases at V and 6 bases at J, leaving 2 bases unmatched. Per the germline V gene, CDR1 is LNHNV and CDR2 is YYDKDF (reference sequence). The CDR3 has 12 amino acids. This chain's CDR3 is CATRREPNEQFF. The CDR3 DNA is TGTGCCACCAGGCGGGAGCCCAATGAGCAGTTCTTC.

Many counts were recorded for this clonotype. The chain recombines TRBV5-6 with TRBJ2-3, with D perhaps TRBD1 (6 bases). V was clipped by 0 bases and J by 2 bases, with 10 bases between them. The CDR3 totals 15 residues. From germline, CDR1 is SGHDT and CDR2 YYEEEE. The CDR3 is CASSLVGQPTDTQYF. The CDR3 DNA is TGTGCCAGCAGCTTGGTAGGACAGCCCACAGATACGCAGTATTTT.

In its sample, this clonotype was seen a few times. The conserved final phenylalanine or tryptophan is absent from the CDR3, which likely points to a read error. CDR3 DNA: TGTGCCAGCAGCCCGGGGACAGGGGGCGAGCAGTACTCC. Amino acid sequence: CASSPGTGGEQYS. This rearrangement joins TRBV9 to TRBJ2-7; 11 bases agree with TRBD1. The germline gives CDR1 SGDLS, CDR2 YYNGEE. V shed 4 bases and J 6 bases; nucleotides not matched to a gene: 3. The CDR3 covers 13 residues.

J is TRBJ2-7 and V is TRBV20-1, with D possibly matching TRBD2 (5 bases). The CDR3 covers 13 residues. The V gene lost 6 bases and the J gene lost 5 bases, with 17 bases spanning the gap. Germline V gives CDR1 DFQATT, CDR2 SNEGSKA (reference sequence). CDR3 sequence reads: CSASSWRQHEQYF. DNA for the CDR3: TGCAGTGCCAGCAGCTGGAGGCAGCACGAGCAGTACTTC.

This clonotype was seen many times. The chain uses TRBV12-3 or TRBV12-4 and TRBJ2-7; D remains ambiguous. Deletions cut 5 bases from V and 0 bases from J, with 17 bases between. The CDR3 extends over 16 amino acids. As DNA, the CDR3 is TGTGCCAGCAGTACTTTAGGGTCACCGAGCTCCTACGAGCAGTACTTC. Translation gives CASSTLGSPSSYEQYF.

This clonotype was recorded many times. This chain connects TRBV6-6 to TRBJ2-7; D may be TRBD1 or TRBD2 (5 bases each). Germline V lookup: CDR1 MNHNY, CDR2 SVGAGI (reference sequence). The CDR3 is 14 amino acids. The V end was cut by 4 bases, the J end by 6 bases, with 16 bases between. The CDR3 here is CASSWKTEGSEQYF. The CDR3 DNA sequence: TGTGCCAGCAGTTGGAAGACTGAGGGGTCCGAGCAGTACTTC.

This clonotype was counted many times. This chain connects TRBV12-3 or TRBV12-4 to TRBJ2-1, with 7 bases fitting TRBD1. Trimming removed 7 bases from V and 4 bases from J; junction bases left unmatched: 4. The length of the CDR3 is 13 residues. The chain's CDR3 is CASNRGEYNEQFF. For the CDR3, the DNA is TGTGCCAGCAACAGGGGAGAGTACAATGAGCAGTTCTTC.

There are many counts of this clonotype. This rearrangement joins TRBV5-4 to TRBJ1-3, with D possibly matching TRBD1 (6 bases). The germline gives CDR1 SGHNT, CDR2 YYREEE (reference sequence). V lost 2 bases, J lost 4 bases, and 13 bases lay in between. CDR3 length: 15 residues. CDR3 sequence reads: CASSLSGATGNTIYF. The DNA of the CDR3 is TGTGCCAGCAGCTTATCGGGGGCTACGGGAAACACCATATATTTT.

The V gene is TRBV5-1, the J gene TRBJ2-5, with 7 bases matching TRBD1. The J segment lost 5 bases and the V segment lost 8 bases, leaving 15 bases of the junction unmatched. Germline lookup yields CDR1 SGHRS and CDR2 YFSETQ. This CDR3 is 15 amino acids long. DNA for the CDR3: TGCGCCAGTTCGTTGTCGGGGACAGAGATTGAGACCCAGTACTTC. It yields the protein CASSLSGTEIETQYF.

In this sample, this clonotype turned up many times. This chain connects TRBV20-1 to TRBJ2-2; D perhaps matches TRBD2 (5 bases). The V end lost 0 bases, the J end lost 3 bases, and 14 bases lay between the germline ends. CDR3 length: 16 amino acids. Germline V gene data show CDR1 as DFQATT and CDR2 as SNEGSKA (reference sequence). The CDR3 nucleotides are TGCAGTGCTAGAGATCCGCGGGCGGGCTACACCGGGGAGCTGTTTTTT. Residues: CSARDPRAGYTGELFF.

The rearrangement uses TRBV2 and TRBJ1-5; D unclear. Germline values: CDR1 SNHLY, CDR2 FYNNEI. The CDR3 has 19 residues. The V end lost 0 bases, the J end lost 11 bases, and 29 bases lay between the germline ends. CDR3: CASSEAAVWTSGFQETQHF. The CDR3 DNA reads TGTGCCAGCAGTGAAGCAGCGGTTTGGACTAGCGGATTCCAAGAGACCCAGCATTTT.

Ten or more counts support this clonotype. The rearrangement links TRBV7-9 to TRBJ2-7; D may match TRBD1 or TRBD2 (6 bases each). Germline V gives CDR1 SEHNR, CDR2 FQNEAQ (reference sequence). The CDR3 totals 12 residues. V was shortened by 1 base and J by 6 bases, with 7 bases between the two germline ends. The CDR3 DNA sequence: TGTGCCAGCAGCTTAGAGGGGGGCGAGCAGTACTTC. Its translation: CASSLEGGEQYF.

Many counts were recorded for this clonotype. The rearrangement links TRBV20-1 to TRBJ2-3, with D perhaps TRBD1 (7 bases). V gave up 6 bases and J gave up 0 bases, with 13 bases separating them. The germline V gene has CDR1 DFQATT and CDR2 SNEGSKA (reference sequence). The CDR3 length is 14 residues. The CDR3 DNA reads TGCAGTGCCTACAGGGGAGGTAGCACAGATACGCAGTATTTT. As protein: CSAYRGGSTDTQYF.

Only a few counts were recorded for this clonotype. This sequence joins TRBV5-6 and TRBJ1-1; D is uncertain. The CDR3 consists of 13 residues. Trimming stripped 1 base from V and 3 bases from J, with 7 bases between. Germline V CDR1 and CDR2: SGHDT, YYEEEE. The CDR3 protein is CASSLSDDTEAFF. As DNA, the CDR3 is TGTGCCAGCAGCTTGAGTGATGACACTGAAGCTTTCTTT.

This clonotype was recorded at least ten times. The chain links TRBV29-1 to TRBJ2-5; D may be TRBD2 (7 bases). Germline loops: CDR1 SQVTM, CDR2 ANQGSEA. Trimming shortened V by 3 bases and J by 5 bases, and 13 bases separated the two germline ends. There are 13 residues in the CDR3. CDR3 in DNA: TGCAGCGTTGATGGGGGGGCGCGGGAGACCCAGTACTTC. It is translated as CSVDGGARETQYF.

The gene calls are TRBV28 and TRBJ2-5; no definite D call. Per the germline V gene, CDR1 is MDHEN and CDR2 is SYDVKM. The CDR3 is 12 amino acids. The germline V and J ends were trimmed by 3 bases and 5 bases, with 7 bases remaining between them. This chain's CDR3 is CASSFFEETQYF. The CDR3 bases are TGTGCCAGCAGTTTCTTCGAGGAGACCCAGTACTTC.

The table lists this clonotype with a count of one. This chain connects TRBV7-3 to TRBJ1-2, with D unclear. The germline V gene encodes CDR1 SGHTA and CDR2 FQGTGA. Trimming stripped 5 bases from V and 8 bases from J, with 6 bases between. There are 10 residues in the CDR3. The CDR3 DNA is TGTGCCAGCAGCAATGGGGGCTACACCTTC. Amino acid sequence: CASSNGGYTF. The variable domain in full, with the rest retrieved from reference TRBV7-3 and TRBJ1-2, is GAGVSQTPSNKVTEKGKYVELRCDPISGHTALYWYRQSLGQGPEFLIYFQGTGAADDSGLPNDRFFAVRPEGSVSTLKIQRTERGDSAVYLCASSNGGYTFGSGTRLTVV.

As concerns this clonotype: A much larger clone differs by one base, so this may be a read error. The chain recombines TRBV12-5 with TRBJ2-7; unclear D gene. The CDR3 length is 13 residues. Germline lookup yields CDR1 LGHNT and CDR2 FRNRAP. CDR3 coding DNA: TGTGCTAGTGGTCACGACCAAACCTACGAGCAGCACTTC. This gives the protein CASGHDQTYEQHF.

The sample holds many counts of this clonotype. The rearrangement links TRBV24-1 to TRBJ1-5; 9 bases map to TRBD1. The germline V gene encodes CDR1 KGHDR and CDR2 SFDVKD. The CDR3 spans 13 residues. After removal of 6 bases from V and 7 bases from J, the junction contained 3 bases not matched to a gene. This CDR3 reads CATSRQGGQPQHF. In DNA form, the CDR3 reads TGTGCCACCAGTAGACAGGGGGGACAGCCCCAGCATTTT.